This T cell receptor beta chain was found in a study of blood T cell repertoires in COVID-19. The CDR3 length is 15 residues. Germline V lookup: CDR1 LGHNA, CDR2 YNFKEQ. V was cut by 0 bases and J by 5 bases, with 13 bases left in between. Only in-frame clones appear in the TCRdb table, and some are missing; sequencing was by immunoSEQ multiplex PCR. This sample carries roughly 250,000 clones, nearly 90% of them seen once, and the ten largest clones take roughly 2%. This clonotype was obtained from a woman between 40 and 55 years old who had recovered from COVID-19. The V gene is TRBV4-2, the J gene TRBJ2-5; D possibly corresponds to TRBD2 (6 bases). Sample: peripheral blood. Here the CDR3 DNA reads TGTGCCAGCAGCCAAGATGCGACTAGAGGGGAGACCCAGTACTTC. Encoded protein: CASSQDATRGETQYF.